This T cell receptor (beta chain) stems from a study of T cell responses to AZD1222 COVID-19 vaccine. The germline V and J ends were trimmed by 4 bases and 1 base, with 14 bases remaining between them. The germline V gene has CDR1 LGHDT and CDR2 YNNKEL (reference sequence). The CDR3 extends over 16 amino acids. The repertoire was sequenced with immunoSEQ multiplex PCR; TCRdb's copy has only in-frame clones and lacks some. The sample comprises some 130,000 clones, roughly nine tenths of which are singletons, and approximately 2.6% rests with the top ten. The specimen was peripheral blood, collected 28 days after the second AZD1222 dose. The TCR comes from an adult who received the AZD1222 COVID-19 vaccine. The chain carries TRBV3-1 (or the pseudogene TRBV3-2) and TRBJ1-3; possibly TRBD1 for D (6 bases). Written as DNA, the CDR3 is TGTGCCAGCAGCCGCGGGGGCCGGGGTTCTGGAAACACCATATATTTT. This sequence encodes CASSRGGRGSGNTIYF.